The 31 T cell receptor beta chains presented below share a single source sample, sequenced in a study of post-analysis software for immune sequencing data. General observations from the study: Five or six TRBV segments, TRBV5-6, TRBV5-1 and TRBV20-1 among them, were found more frequent in patients than controls.

These receptors have no identified antigens. The TCR beta cDNA libraries contained unique molecular identifiers. TCRdb itself ran the PCR reads through MiXCR, one entry per CDR3 protein. The sample has 650,000 to 850,000 distinct CDR3 sequences, approximately 53% seen once. Input material: blood. These receptors were taken from a girl between 5 and 17 years old with multiple sclerosis.

The rearrangement links TRBV10-1 to TRBJ1-2; maybe TRBD1 (6 bases). This CDR3 region has 16 residues. V lost 8 bases and J 1 base, leaving 20 bases between the germline ends. CDR1 and CDR2 (germline): WNHNN, SYGVQD (reference sequence). CDR3 nucleotide sequence: TGCGCCAGCCTCGCCCCAGGGGAGAGGAATAACTATGGCTACACCTTC. Its protein product is CASLAPGERNNYGYTF.

This clonotype was picked up a small number of times. The rearrangement joins TRBV5-4 to TRBJ2-5, with D unclear. Germline-derived CDR1 and CDR2 are SGHNT and YYREEE (reference sequence). Deletions cut 0 bases from V and 6 bases from J, with 9 bases between. This CDR3 is built from 13 residues. CDR3 protein: CASSLEGPKTQYF. CDR3 bases: TGTGCCAGCAGCTTGGAAGGGCCGAAGACCCAGTACTTC.

The rearrangement joins TRBV4-1 to TRBJ2-1; 10 positions agree with TRBD1. Germline loops: CDR1 MGHRA, CDR2 YSYEKL. CDR3 size: 16 residues. Trimming removed 2 bases from V and 8 bases from J; junction bases left unmatched: 9. The CDR3 region has the DNA TGCGCCAGCAGCCAACGGGACAGGGGCTCTTCGGATGAGCAGTTCTTC. Amino acids: CASSQRDRGSSDEQFF.

This chain links TRBV2 with TRBJ2-3, with a weak D call TRBD2 (5 bases). V gave up 4 bases and J gave up 5 bases, with 10 bases separating them. CDR1 and CDR2 (germline): SNHLY, FYNNEI. CDR3 size: 13 residues. In DNA form, the CDR3 reads TGTGCCAGCAGTGGGGAGTGGGGAGATACGCAGTATTTT. Encoded protein: CASSGEWGDTQYF.

This clonotype was seen only a few times. The rearrangement joins TRBV3-1 to TRBJ2-4; tentatively, D is TRBD2 (6 bases). V was shortened by 2 bases and J by 0 bases, with 8 bases between the two germline ends. This CDR3 is built from 15 residues. Looked up from germline, CDR1 is LGHDT and CDR2 is YNNKEL (reference sequence). The CDR3 loop is CASSQSGRAKNIQYF. In nucleotides, the CDR3 is TGTGCCAGCAGCCAATCCGGGAGAGCCAAAAACATTCAGTACTTC. Combining the CDR3 with reference TRBV3-1 and TRBJ2-4 gives the whole variable domain DTAVSQTPKYLVTQMGNDKSIKCEQNLGHDTMYWYKQDSKKFLKIMFSYNNKELIINETVPNRFSPKSPDKAHLNLHINSLELGDSAVYFCASSQSGRAKNIQYFGAGTRLSVL.

A single count supports this clonotype. The gene calls are TRBV5-1 and TRBJ2-1; 9 bases line up with TRBD1. CDR1 is SGHRS and CDR2 is YFSETQ in the germline V gene. This CDR3 has 15 amino acids. The V and J ends lost 7 bases and 5 bases, in that order; junction bases with no gene match: 10. CDR3 coding DNA: TGCGCCAGCTGCTCCGGACAGGGGACAGACAATGAGCAGTTCTTC. It specifies CASCSGQGTDNEQFF.

J is TRBJ1-5 and V is TRBV15; a possible D gene is TRBD1 (6 bases). Trimming pared 4 bases from V and 4 bases from J, leaving 11 bases between. Germline V lookup: CDR1 LNHNV, CDR2 YYDKDF (reference sequence). This CDR3 is 14 amino acids long. The CDR3 coding sequence is TGTGCCACCAGCACAGGGGAATCGAATCAGCCCCAGCATTTT. Translating it yields CATSTGESNQPQHF.

This chain connects TRBV10-3 to TRBJ2-4; D uncertain. The last part of the DNA fits TRBJ2-7 better; the J call may be wrong. This CDR3 is built from 13 residues. Germline V gene lookup returns CDR1 ENHRY and CDR2 SYGVKD. The CDR3 sequence is CAISDPLGGEQYF. CDR3 bases: TGTGCCATCAGTGATCCCCTGGGCGGCGAGCAGTACTTC.

There are many counts of this clonotype. The chain uses TRBV7-2 and TRBJ2-7; D ambiguous. This CDR3 has 15 amino acids. Germline V CDR1 and CDR2: SGHTA, FQGNSA. V lost 1 base and J 1 base, leaving 11 bases between the germline ends. The CDR3, as DNA: TGTGCCAGCAGCTTAGACCGTTGGGCATCCTACGAGCAGTACTTC. Translation: CASSLDRWASYEQYF.

The chain is built from TRBV29-1 and TRBJ2-7; 8 bases map to TRBD1. The germline gives CDR1 SQVTM, CDR2 ANQGSEA. The CDR3 has 14 residues. V lost 6 bases and J lost 5; bases outside the gene matches: 12. Written as DNA, the CDR3 is TGCAGCGTCAGCTCGGTGGCAGGGGGCCACGAGCAGTACTTC. Its protein product is CSVSSVAGGHEQYF.

This clonotype was observed a handful of times. The V call is TRBV7-6, the J call TRBJ2-4; D is possibly TRBD1 or TRBD2 (5 bases each). The DNA end is a closer match to TRBJ2-7, so the J assignment may be wrong. CDR1 is SGHVS and CDR2 is FNYEAQ in the germline V gene. The CDR3 loop spans 12 amino acids. The CDR3 reads CASSTGGDEQYF. The CDR3 DNA follows: TGTGCCAGCAGCACAGGAGGAGACGAGCAGTACTTC.

The V call is TRBV4-1, the J call TRBJ2-7; TRBD1 aligns across 10 bases. V shed 3 bases, J shed 1 base, and the junction held 15 bases outside the gene matches. The CDR3 is 19 amino acids. The germline V gene has CDR1 MGHRA and CDR2 YSYEKL. CDR3 in DNA: TGCGCCAGCAGCCAGGGACCGGGACAGGGGATCCTGGTGTCCTACGAGCAGTACTTC. Translation: CASSQGPGQGILVSYEQYF.

This chain uses TRBV15 with TRBJ2-5, with D perhaps matching TRBD1 or TRBD2 (6 bases each). Trimming stripped 5 bases from V and 7 bases from J, with 23 bases between. Germline lookup yields CDR1 LNHNV and CDR2 YYDKDF (reference sequence). The CDR3 has 16 amino acids. CDR3 region: CATSPNRDSPLRTQYF. The CDR3, as DNA: TGTGCCACCAGCCCCAACAGGGACTCACCCTTACGGACCCAGTACTTC.

This clonotype was found many times. The chain links TRBV20-1 to TRBJ2-4, with a tentative D call TRBD2 (5 bases). V was trimmed by 3 bases and J by 7 bases, leaving 7 bases between them. Germline V gives CDR1 DFQATT, CDR2 SNEGSKA (reference sequence). This CDR3 is built from 11 residues. The CDR3 here is CSARGSNIQYF. The DNA of the CDR3 is TGCAGTGCTAGGGGGAGTAACATTCAGTACTTC.

The V gene is TRBV6-5, the J gene TRBJ2-3; 9 nucleotides match TRBD2. The CDR3 is 15 residues long. V was pared by 2 bases and J by 2 bases, with 2 bases of the junction left unmatched. Germline CDR1 MNHEY, CDR2 SVGAGI. The CDR3 sequence: CASSYSGRTTDTQYF. In nucleotides, the CDR3 is TGTGCCAGCAGTTACAGCGGGAGGACCACAGATACGCAGTATTTT.

This chain joins TRBV29-1 and TRBJ2-5; 9 bases are shared with TRBD2. With V trimmed by 7 bases and J by 3 bases, 3 bases remained unmatched. CDR3 length: 12 residues. From germline, CDR1 is SQVTM and CDR2 ANQGSEA. The CDR3 DNA reads TGCAGCGGCGGGGGGGCTGAAGAGACCCAGTACTTC. It translates to CSGGGAEETQYF.

The chain links TRBV12-3 or TRBV12-4 to TRBJ1-2, with unresolved D. This CDR3 comprises 13 residues. With 6 bases removed from V and 8 bases from J, the gap between germline ends came to 16 bases. CDR3 amino acids: CASSREVFGGYTF. The CDR3 DNA reads TGTGCCAGCAGCCGCGAAGTCTTCGGAGGCTACACCTTC.

J is TRBJ2-7 and V is TRBV29-1, with unresolved D. This CDR3 contains 11 residues. V lost 0 bases and J 5 bases, leaving 5 bases between the germline ends. Germline V CDR1 and CDR2: SQVTM, ANQGSEA. This CDR3 reads CSVEEGNEQYF. The CDR3 DNA reads as TGCAGCGTTGAAGAGGGGAACGAGCAGTACTTC.

The gene calls are TRBV15 and TRBJ1-2, with 7 nucleotides matching TRBD1. Germline trimming cut 1 base from V and 8 bases from J; bases unmatched to any gene: 10. Looked up from germline, CDR1 is LNHNV and CDR2 is YYDKDF (reference sequence). The CDR3 spans 15 residues. DNA of the CDR3: TGTGCCACCAGCAGAGGCCCCGGACAGGACGGCGGCTACACCTTC. It specifies CATSRGPGQDGGYTF.

The chain is built from TRBV12-3 or TRBV12-4 and TRBJ2-5; the match to TRBD2 covers 8 bases. The CDR3 is 14 residues long. Trimming at V came to 6 bases and at J to 4 bases, leaving 7 bases not matched to a gene. DNA of the CDR3: TGTGCCAGCAGACTCCGGGGGGGGCGAGAGACCCAGTACTTC. This gives the protein CASRLRGGRETQYF.

The CDR3 sequence is CASSLDRGRLLYEQYF. CDR3 DNA: TGTGCCAGCAGCTTGGATCGTGGCCGACTCCTCTACGAGCAGTACTTC. J is TRBJ2-7 and V is TRBV5-6; D remains unclear. The CDR3 covers 16 residues. V was shortened by 0 bases and J by 3 bases, with 16 bases between the two germline ends. Germline-derived CDR1 and CDR2 are SGHDT and YYEEEE.

This clonotype has only one observation. The V and J genes are TRBV6-4 and TRBJ2-7; 10 bases map to TRBD2. Germline CDR1 is MRHNA and CDR2 is SNTAGT. The CDR3 is 17 residues long. Trimming removed 0 bases from V and 7 bases from J; junction bases left unmatched: 12. The CDR3 spells CASSDSFSSGGYNEQYF. Here the CDR3 DNA reads TGTGCCAGCAGTGACTCCTTTTCTAGCGGGGGTTACAATGAGCAGTACTTC.

The chain has TRBV7-9 and TRBJ2-1; the match to TRBD1 covers 12 bases. The V gene's germline CDR1 is SEHNR and CDR2 FQNEAQ (reference sequence). V gave up 5 bases and J gave up 0 bases; unmatched junction bases: 11. The CDR3 spans 19 residues. CDR3 nucleotides: TGTGCCAGCAGCCTCATGGGACAGGGGGCTGGGAGCTCCTACAATGAGCAGTTCTTC. This translates into CASSLMGQGAGSSYNEQFF.

The chain recombines TRBV3-1 with TRBJ2-7; 10 bases align to TRBD2. This CDR3 comprises 15 residues. J was trimmed by 1 base and V by 3 bases; bases with no gene match: 3. The germline V gene encodes CDR1 LGHDT and CDR2 YNNKEL (reference sequence). The DNA of the CDR3 is TGTGCCAGCAGCCATTTAGCGGGAGGATCCTACGAGCAGTACTTC. Amino acids: CASSHLAGGSYEQYF.

The V gene is TRBV5-1, the J gene TRBJ2-7; possible D gene TRBD1, 5 bases. Between the trimmed V and J ends, which lost 0 bases and 5 bases, there was a span of 12 bases. Germline values: CDR1 SGHRS, CDR2 YFSETQ. The CDR3 spans 14 residues. This CDR3 is CASSLGVGRHEQYF. The CDR3 DNA reads as TGCGCCAGCAGCTTGGGGGTGGGGCGCCACGAGCAGTACTTC. Looking up the rest from reference TRBV5-1 and TRBJ2-7 gives the full variable domain: KAGVTQTPRYLIKTRGQQVTLSCSPISGHRSVSWYQQTPGQGLQFLFEYFSETQRNKGNFPGRFSGRQFSNSRSEMNVSTLELGDSALYLCASSLGVGRHEQYFGPGTRLTVT.

The chain uses TRBV12-3 or TRBV12-4 and TRBJ1-1; D remains ambiguous. CDR3 length: 17 residues. The ends were cut back, 6 bases at V and 2 bases at J, with 22 bases in the middle. In nucleotides, the CDR3 is TGTGCCAGCAGCCCTACCTTGGCGGGCTATTCAAACACTGAAGCTTTCTTT. This gives the protein CASSPTLAGYSNTEAFF.

The chain employs TRBV28 and TRBJ1-4, with D possibly matching TRBD1 (6 bases). Germline loops: CDR1 MDHEN, CDR2 SYDVKM. Trimming stripped 5 bases from V and 3 bases from J, with 16 bases between. CDR3 length: 16 residues. CDR3 amino acids: CASSPTGILANEKLFF. CDR3 coding DNA: TGTGCCAGCAGTCCGACAGGAATCTTAGCTAATGAAAAACTGTTTTTT. The variable domain in full, with the rest retrieved from reference TRBV28 and TRBJ1-4, is DVKVTQSSRYLVKRTGEKVFLECVQDMDHENMFWYRQDPGLGLRLIYFSYDVKMKEKGDIPEGYSVSREKKERFSLILESASTNQTSMYLCASSPTGILANEKLFFGSGTQLSVL.

The V gene is TRBV20-1, the J gene TRBJ1-2; the match to TRBD1 covers 7 bases. The V gene end was trimmed by 7 bases and the J gene end by 2 bases; junction bases not matched to a gene: 10. Germline V gene sequence: CDR1 DFQATT, CDR2 SNEGSKA (reference sequence). This CDR3 has 14 amino acids. The CDR3 protein is CSGRDLTGNYGYTF. The CDR3, as DNA: TGCAGTGGAAGGGACTTGACAGGGAACTATGGCTACACCTTC.

This clonotype was seen once. The rearrangement joins TRBV7-2 to TRBJ1-4, with D unresolved. The CDR3 sequence is 14 residues long. Germline V lookup: CDR1 SGHTA, CDR2 FQGNSA. V dropped 6 bases and J dropped 3 bases, with 11 bases sitting between them. The CDR3 coding sequence is TGTGCCAGCAGGAAGCGACCCCCTAATGAAAAACTGTTTTTT. It is translated as CASRKRPPNEKLFF. Drawing the rest from reference TRBV7-2 and TRBJ1-4, the complete variable domain is GAGVSQSPSNKVTEKGKDVELRCDPISGHTALYWYRQSLGQGLEFLIYFQGNSAPDKSGLPSDRFSAERTGGSVSTLTIQRTQQEDSAVYLCASRKRPPNEKLFFGSGTQLSVL.

The genes are TRBV20-1 and TRBJ2-3, with D possibly TRBD1 on 6 matching bases. With 5 bases removed from V and 4 bases from J, the gap between germline ends came to 16 bases. The CDR3 is 14 residues long. CDR1 and CDR2 (germline): DFQATT, SNEGSKA (reference sequence). This chain's CDR3 is CSAGRQVRSDTQYF. The DNA of the CDR3 is TGCAGTGCTGGACGACAGGTTCGGTCAGATACGCAGTATTTT.

The chain has TRBV4-2 and TRBJ2-1; D might be TRBD2 (6 bases). CDR1 LGHNA and CDR2 YNFKEQ come from the germline V gene. Trimming cost V 4 bases and J 6 bases, with 19 bases left between them. CDR3 length: 16 amino acids. The chain's CDR3 is CASSPFSGGRGNEQFF. The CDR3 DNA reads as TGTGCCAGCAGCCCTTTTTCCGGAGGGCGAGGCAATGAGCAGTTCTTC.